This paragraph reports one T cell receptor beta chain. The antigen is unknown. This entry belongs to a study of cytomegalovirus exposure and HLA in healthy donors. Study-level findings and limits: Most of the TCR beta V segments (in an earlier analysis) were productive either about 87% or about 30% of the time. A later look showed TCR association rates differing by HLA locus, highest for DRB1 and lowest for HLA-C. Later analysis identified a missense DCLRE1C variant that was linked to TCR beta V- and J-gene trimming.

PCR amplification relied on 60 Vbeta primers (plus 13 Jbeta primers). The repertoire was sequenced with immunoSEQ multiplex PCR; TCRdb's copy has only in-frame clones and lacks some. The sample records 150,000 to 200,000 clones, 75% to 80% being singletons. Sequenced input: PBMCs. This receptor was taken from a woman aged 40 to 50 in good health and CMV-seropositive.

The CDR3 bases are TGTGCCAGCAGGACAGAGAGCTCTGGAAACACCATATATTTT. It codes for CASRTESSGNTIYF. The chain is built from TRBV7-9 and TRBJ1-3, with a tentative D call TRBD1 (5 bases). This CDR3 contains 14 residues. CDR1 is SEHNR and CDR2 is FQNEAQ in the germline V gene (reference sequence). The V gene lost 6 bases and the J gene lost 0 bases, with 9 bases spanning the gap.